One and the same sample provided the 10 T cell receptor beta chains below, sequenced in a study of Ad26.COV2.S vaccination and SARS-CoV-2 variants. Libraries were prepared by immunoSEQ multiplex PCR; TCRdb keeps only in-frame clonotypes and omits some of them. The sample shows fewer than 400,000 clones, roughly nine tenths of them seen only once. The treatment was: roughly 19 received Ad26.COV2.S at low or high dose, single or two shots; 5 received placebo; per-sample allocation not given. Day 63 after the first injection of vaccine or placebo was the sampling time. Specimen: peripheral blood, collected in a trial of Ad26.COV2.S vaccine versus placebo. The receptors were gathered from a person aged 18-60 years who received the Ad26.COV2.S COVID-19 vaccine or a placebo.

This chain joins TRBV18 and TRBJ1-6; D gene ambiguous. Germline loops: CDR1 KGHSH, CDR2 LQKENI. V dropped 3 bases and J dropped 8 bases, with 17 bases sitting between them. This CDR3 has 16 amino acids. The CDR3, as DNA: TGTGCCAGCTCACCGAACCTAGTACAGCCAGATTCACCCCTCCACTTT. Translating it yields CASSPNLVQPDSPLHF.

This clone occurred a few times. The chain uses TRBV6-5 and TRBJ1-1, with a possible D match to TRBD1 (5 bases). The CDR3 runs 15 residues. Trimming took 5 bases from V and 6 from J, leaving 19 bases between them. Looked up from germline, CDR1 is MNHEY and CDR2 is SVGAGI. CDR3 sequence: CASSTTSSRGSEAFF. The CDR3 DNA sequence: TGTGCCAGCAGTACTACAAGTTCTAGGGGTTCTGAAGCTTTCTTT.

This clone was observed a few times. The chain recombines TRBV19 with TRBJ2-1; TRBD1 aligns across 9 bases. Looked up from germline, CDR1 is LNHDA and CDR2 is SQIVND (reference sequence). After removal of 7 bases from V and 4 bases from J, the junction contained 8 bases not matched to a gene. The CDR3 consists of 15 residues. Here the CDR3 reads CASIQGQGLYNEQFF. For the CDR3, the DNA is TGTGCCAGTATCCAGGGACAGGGACTTTACAATGAGCAGTTCTTC.

This chain joins TRBV2 and TRBJ2-5; 9 nucleotides align to TRBD1. This CDR3 spans 14 amino acids. Germline-derived CDR1 and CDR2 are SNHLY and FYNNEI. Trimming at V came to 6 bases and at J to 3 bases, leaving 5 bases not matched to a gene. As DNA, the CDR3 is TGTGCCAGCAGGGCAGACAGGGGGGAAGAGACCCAGTACTTC. This gives the protein CASRADRGEETQYF.

In this sample, this clone turned up once. The chain recombines TRBV7-2 with TRBJ1-2; no clear D gene. The CDR3 covers 17 residues. V was shortened by 2 bases and J by 2 bases, with 18 bases between the two germline ends. Germline CDR1 reads SGHTA; CDR2 reads FQGNSA. DNA for the CDR3: TGTGCCAGCAGCTTAAAACGAAATGGTGGGAGGAACTATGGCTACACCTTC. Translating it yields CASSLKRNGGRNYGYTF.

A few counts support this clone. The V gene is TRBV3-1 (or the pseudogene TRBV3-2), the J gene TRBJ2-7; 8 bases are a match to TRBD1. CDR1 and CDR2 (germline): LGHDT, YNNKEL (reference sequence). Losses at the gene ends were 4 bases for V and 6 bases for J; bases not matched to a gene: 2. The CDR3 runs 12 residues. The CDR3 loop reads CASSRQGFEQYV. CDR3 sequence (DNA): TGTGCCAGCAGCCGACAGGGGTTCGAGCAGTACGTC.

V usage is TRBV6-5 and J usage is TRBJ1-6; no firm D call. The germline V gene has CDR1 MNHEY and CDR2 SVGAGI. The CDR3 sequence is 14 residues long. V shed 11 bases and J shed 1 base, with 12 bases lying between them. The DNA for the CDR3 is TGTGCCTCCTCACGGGTTTCCTATAATTCACCCCTCCACTTT. Its translation is CASSRVSYNSPLHF.

This sequence joins TRBV6-2 or TRBV6-3 and TRBJ1-1; 8 nucleotides agree with TRBD1. The germline V gene encodes CDR1 MNHEY and CDR2 SVGEGT. V gave up 0 bases and J gave up 5 bases; unmatched junction bases: 8. The length of the CDR3 is 16 residues. The CDR3 bases are TGTGCCAGCAGTTACTCGAGGACAGGGTTAAGGACTGAAGCTTTCTTT. It yields the protein CASSYSRTGLRTEAFF.

The rearrangement links TRBV19 to TRBJ1-1; 7 bases match TRBD1. This CDR3 comprises 15 residues. Losses at the gene ends were 6 bases for V and 2 bases for J; bases not matched to a gene: 9. Germline V CDR1 and CDR2: LNHDA, SQIVND (reference sequence). CDR3 protein: CASSFRGDSNTEAFF. The CDR3 DNA reads as TGTGCCAGTAGCTTCAGGGGGGACAGCAACACTGAAGCTTTCTTT.

This clone is a singleton in its sample. The chain joins TRBV3-1 (or the pseudogene TRBV3-2) to TRBJ2-3, with 9 bases fitting TRBD2. CDR1 is LGHDT and CDR2 is YNNKEL in the germline V gene (reference sequence). This CDR3 has 19 amino acids. Trimming at V came to 0 bases and at J to 0 bases, leaving 10 bases not matched to a gene. The CDR3 coding sequence is TGTGCCAGCAGCCAAGAAGGGCCTAGCGGGGCGGCTAGCACAGATACGCAGTATTTT. Translating gives CASSQEGPSGAASTDTQYF.